The 10 T cell receptor beta chains below come from one sample, sequenced in a study of CD8 T cells in Susac syndrome. RNA in amounts of roughly 0.45 to 1 ug was reverse transcribed with random hexamers. TCRdb called the immunoSEQ multiplex PCR reads again in MiXCR, with one record for every CDR3 protein. The table includes about 250,000 distinct CDR3 sequences, 93% detected once. What was sequenced was CD4+ T cells from PBMCs. The receptors originated from a human donor with multiple sclerosis.

The chain couples TRBV7-3 to TRBJ2-1, with D possibly called TRBD1 or TRBD2 (6 bases each). This CDR3 is 16 amino acids long. Germline V gene sequence: CDR1 SGHTA, CDR2 FQGTGA. V lost 5 bases and J 7 bases, leaving 21 bases between the germline ends. CDR3 amino acids: CASSPGGSAGRNEQFF. The CDR3 region has the DNA TGTGCCAGCAGCCCCGGGGGCTCGGCCGGAAGGAATGAGCAGTTCTTC.

This chain joins TRBV20-1 and TRBJ2-5; D gene ambiguous. CDR3 length equals 15 residues. V dropped 1 base and J dropped 4 bases, with 16 bases sitting between them. CDR1 and CDR2 (germline): DFQATT, SNEGSKA (reference sequence). CDR3 sequence reads: CSARVPQPGRETQYF. Here the CDR3 DNA reads TGCAGTGCTAGAGTTCCCCAGCCCGGACGAGAGACCCAGTACTTC.

V and J are TRBV5-1 and TRBJ2-3; D might be TRBD1 (7 bases). Germline CDR1 reads SGHRS; CDR2 reads YFSETQ. The CDR3 contains 14 residues. V was cut by 4 bases and J by 0 bases, with 9 bases left in between. The CDR3 DNA sequence: TGCGCCAGCAGCGCGGGACAGAGCACAGATACGCAGTATTTT. It codes for CASSAGQSTDTQYF.

V is TRBV9 and J is TRBJ2-2; 7 positions match TRBD2. This CDR3 has 15 amino acids. J gave up 4 bases and V 4 bases, and 7 bases lay outside the gene matches. CDR1 is SGDLS, CDR2 YYNGEE, per germline. The CDR3 region is CASSKDGRGTGELFF. As DNA, the CDR3 is TGTGCCAGCAGCAAGGATGGGAGGGGCACCGGGGAGCTGTTTTTT.

The CDR3 DNA is TGTGCCAGCAGTCAGGACAGGTACACAGATACGCAGTATTTT. Translated: CASSQDRYTDTQYF. J is TRBJ2-3 and V is TRBV6-6; 7 positions match TRBD1. V gave up 5 bases and J gave up 2 bases; unmatched junction bases: 4. Germline V gene sequence: CDR1 MNHNY, CDR2 SVGAGI (reference sequence). The CDR3 is 14 amino acids.

The chain employs TRBV18 and TRBJ1-3; no reliable D call. CDR1 and CDR2 from the germline V gene are KGHSH and LQKENI. The CDR3 is made up of 15 amino acids. V was shortened by 0 bases and J by 10 bases, with 16 bases between the two germline ends. Here the CDR3 reads CASSPPAILETTIYF. The CDR3 nucleotides are TGTGCCAGCTCACCACCGGCAATCTTGGAAACAACCATATATTTT.

V usage is TRBV30 and J usage is TRBJ1-1; D is undetermined. Deletions cut 0 bases from V and 2 bases from J, with 10 bases between. Germline CDR1 GTSNPN, CDR2 SVGIG (reference sequence). CDR3 length: 14 residues. The CDR3 loop reads CAWSVRGTNTEAFF. In nucleotides, the CDR3 is TGTGCCTGGAGTGTACGGGGAACCAACACTGAAGCTTTCTTT.

Here the CDR3 reads CASRVVGSAEAFF. For the CDR3, the DNA is TGTGCCAGCAGGGTCGTCGGGAGCGCTGAAGCTTTCTTT. The chain combines TRBV6-5 with TRBJ1-1, with D uncertain. Per the germline V gene, CDR1 is MNHEY and CDR2 is SVGAGI. The V gene lost 6 bases and the J gene lost 6 bases, with 14 bases spanning the gap. This CDR3 region has 13 residues.

Only one count was recorded for this clonotype. The chain combines TRBV29-1 with TRBJ2-3, with 10 bases that match TRBD1. This CDR3 is 17 amino acids long. V shed 1 base, J shed 1 base, and the junction held 8 bases outside the gene matches. Germline-derived CDR1 and CDR2 are SQVTM and ANQGSEA. The CDR3 DNA reads TGCAGCGTTGAAGGCGGCCCCGGGACAGGGGGCACAGATACGCAGTATTTT. Protein: CSVEGGPGTGGTDTQYF.

The chain carries TRBV10-3 and TRBJ2-1; 8 bases line up with TRBD1. The J segment lost 8 bases and the V segment lost 0 bases, leaving 9 bases of the junction unmatched. Germline loops: CDR1 ENHRY, CDR2 SYGVKD. The CDR3 loop spans 16 amino acids. The CDR3 bases are TGTGCCATCAGTGAGTCACGGCAGGGGGCATCGGATGAGCAGTTCTTC. Amino acid sequence: CAISESRQGASDEQFF.